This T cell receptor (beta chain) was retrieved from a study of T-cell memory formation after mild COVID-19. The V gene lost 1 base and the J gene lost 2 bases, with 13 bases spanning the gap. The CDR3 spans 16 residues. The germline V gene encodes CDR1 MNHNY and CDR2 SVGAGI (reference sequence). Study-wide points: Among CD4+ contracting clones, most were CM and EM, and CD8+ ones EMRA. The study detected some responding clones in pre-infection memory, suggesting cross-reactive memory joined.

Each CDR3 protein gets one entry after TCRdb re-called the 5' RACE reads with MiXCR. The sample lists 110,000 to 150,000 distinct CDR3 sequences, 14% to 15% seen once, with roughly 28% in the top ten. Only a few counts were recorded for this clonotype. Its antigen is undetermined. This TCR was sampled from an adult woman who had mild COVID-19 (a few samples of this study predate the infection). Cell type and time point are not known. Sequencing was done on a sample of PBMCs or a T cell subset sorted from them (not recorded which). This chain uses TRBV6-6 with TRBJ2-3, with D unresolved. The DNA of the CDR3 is TGTGCCAGCAGTTACTTGGGGTTAGGGAACACAGATACGCAGTATTTT. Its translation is CASSYLGLGNTDTQYF.